The 22 T cell receptor beta chains below all came from one sample that was sequenced in a study of response to subunit inactivated influenza vaccine. TCRdb reanalysed the RT-PCR reads using MiXCR and keeps one entry per CDR3 protein. The table includes 650,000 to 700,000 distinct CDR3 sequences, less than 20% detected once. Sequences were derived from PBMCs from blood, sampled 11 to 12 days after vaccination. The receptor source for this set is a man aged 45 to 65 who received an inactivated influenza vaccine.

V and J are TRBV7-9 and TRBJ2-1; TRBD2 matches at 9 bases. V lost 5 bases, J lost 7 bases, and 9 bases stayed unmatched. Germline assignment: CDR1 SEHNR and CDR2 FQNEAQ (reference sequence). This CDR3 spans 15 amino acids. DNA of the CDR3: TGTGCCAGCAGCGGGGGTGGGACTAGCTTGAATGAGCAGTTCTTC. This gives the protein CASSGGGTSLNEQFF. Full variable domain (outside the CDR3, taken from reference TRBV7-9 and TRBJ2-1): DTGVSQNPRHKITKRGQNVTFRCDPISEHNRLYWYRQTLGQGPEFLTYFQNEAQLEKSRLLSDRFSAERPKGSFSTLEIQRTEQGDSAMYLCASSGGGTSLNEQFFGPGTRLTVL.

This clonotype was detected only a few times. The genes are TRBV20-1 and TRBJ2-5, with D perhaps TRBD1 (5 bases). The CDR3 has 13 amino acids. The V gene lost 3 bases and the J gene lost 5 bases, with 13 bases spanning the gap. The germline V gene encodes CDR1 DFQATT and CDR2 SNEGSKA (reference sequence). DNA of the CDR3: TGCAGTGCTAGGGGTCAGGGTAGGGAGACCCAGTACTTC. Its translation is CSARGQGRETQYF.

Only a few counts were recorded for this clonotype. The chain combines TRBV2 with TRBJ1-1, with D maybe TRBD1 (5 bases). V was trimmed by 6 bases and J by 0 bases, leaving 14 bases between them. This CDR3 comprises 15 residues. CDR1 is SNHLY, CDR2 FYNNEI, per germline. The DNA of the CDR3 is TGTGCCAGCAGAGCAGGGACTCGAATGAACACTGAAGCTTTCTTT. This translates into CASRAGTRMNTEAFF. The variable domain in full, with the rest retrieved from reference TRBV2 and TRBJ1-1, is EPEVTQTPSHQVTQMGQEVILRCVPISNHLYFYWYRQILGQKVEFLVSFYNNEISEKSEIFDDQFSVERPDGSNFTLKIRSTKLEDSAMYFCASRAGTRMNTEAFFGQGTRLTVV.

The table lists this clonotype with a few counts. The chain recombines TRBV5-6 with TRBJ2-7; TRBD2 matches at 9 bases. The CDR3 loop spans 18 amino acids. J gave up 2 bases and V 1 base, and 13 bases lay outside the gene matches. The germline V gene has CDR1 SGHDT and CDR2 YYEEEE. The CDR3 reads CASSLIAKRTSVTYEQYF. DNA for the CDR3: TGTGCCAGCAGCTTGATTGCAAAACGGACTAGCGTTACCTACGAGCAGTACTTC.

The chain has TRBV7-3 and TRBJ2-1, with a tentative D call TRBD2 (6 bases). CDR1 and CDR2 (germline): SGHTA, FQGTGA. The CDR3 runs to 16 residues. With 0 bases removed from V and 0 bases from J, the gap between germline ends came to 9 bases. This CDR3 is CASSLTPGSSYNEQFF. The CDR3 region has the DNA TGTGCCAGCAGCTTAACGCCCGGGAGCTCCTACAATGAGCAGTTCTTC.

CDR3 amino acids: CASSSRTGKTEAFF. The DNA for the CDR3 is TGTGCCAGCAGCTCCCGGACAGGGAAGACTGAAGCTTTCTTT. This chain connects TRBV7-9 to TRBJ1-1; 8 bases are shared with TRBD1. CDR1 and CDR2 (germline): SEHNR, FQNEAQ (reference sequence). The CDR3 is 14 residues long. J was trimmed by 5 bases and V by 4 bases; bases with no gene match: 6. The full variable domain, with the rest looked up from reference TRBV7-9 and TRBJ1-1, is DTGVSQNPRHKITKRGQNVTFRCDPISEHNRLYWYRQTLGQGPEFLTYFQNEAQLEKSRLLSDRFSAERPKGSFSTLEIQRTEQGDSAMYLCASSSRTGKTEAFFGQGTRLTVV.

This clonotype was seen a few times. This chain joins TRBV29-1 and TRBJ2-1; 9 bases fit TRBD2. The ends lost 8 bases at V and 5 bases at J; junction bases unmatched: 13. The germline V gene encodes CDR1 SQVTM and CDR2 ANQGSEA. The CDR3 runs to 15 residues. DNA for the CDR3: TGCAGCCTCCAGGGCTTAGCGGGGGCTAACAATGAGCAGTTCTTC. This sequence encodes CSLQGLAGANNEQFF.

This clonotype was picked up a small number of times. The chain links TRBV9 to TRBJ2-1; 9 positions match TRBD1. Germline CDR1 reads SGDLS; CDR2 reads YYNGEE. Germline trimming cut 0 bases from V and 8 bases from J; bases unmatched to any gene: 9. This CDR3 is built from 16 residues. Written as DNA, the CDR3 is TGTGCCAGCAGCGTAGCTCCTAACAGGGGGCGCGATGAGCAGTTCTTC. This gives the protein CASSVAPNRGRDEQFF.

This clonotype was detected a few times. The V call is TRBV5-1, the J call TRBJ2-1, with 10 nucleotides matching TRBD2. Germline lookup yields CDR1 SGHRS and CDR2 YFSETQ. The CDR3 runs to 16 residues. The junction had 13 bases not matched to a gene; V was cut back by 3 bases and J by 10 bases. Here the CDR3 DNA reads TGCGCCAGCAGCTCCACCGTGAGCGGGGGGGCCTTAGAGCAGTTCTTC. Amino acids: CASSSTVSGGALEQFF. Full variable domain (remainder filled in from reference TRBV5-1 and TRBJ2-1): KAGVTQTPRYLIKTRGQQVTLSCSPISGHRSVSWYQQTPGQGLQFLFEYFSETQRNKGNFPGRFSGRQFSNSRSEMNVSTLELGDSALYLCASSSTVSGGALEQFFGPGTRLTVL.

The chain joins TRBV28 to TRBJ2-7; 10 nucleotides match TRBD2. Germline CDR1 is MDHEN and CDR2 is SYDVKM. Trimming cost V 6 bases and J 5 bases; bases outside gene matches: 10. This CDR3 contains 15 residues. The CDR3, as DNA: TGTGCCAGCAGAGGACCTCTAGCGGGAGCCCACGAGCAGTACTTC. Translating gives CASRGPLAGAHEQYF.

This clonotype was counted only a few times. CDR3 residues: CASSQGEGAFVSPLHF. The CDR3 nucleotides are TGCGCCAGCAGCCAAGGTGAGGGGGCTTTTGTTTCACCCCTCCACTTT. J is TRBJ1-6 and V is TRBV4-1; TRBD1 agrees at 7 bases. The germline V gene encodes CDR1 MGHRA and CDR2 YSYEKL. J lost 9 bases, V lost 1 base, and 9 bases had no gene match. CDR3 length: 16 amino acids.

The chain recombines TRBV5-1 with TRBJ2-7, with TRBD1 matching over 7 bases. Germline-derived CDR1 and CDR2 are SGHRS and YFSETQ. V lost 7 bases to trimming and J lost 2 bases; unmatched junction nucleotides: 9. CDR3 size: 14 residues. This chain's CDR3 is CASSGTGVPYEQYF. For the CDR3, the DNA is TGCGCCAGCTCCGGCACAGGGGTACCCTACGAGCAGTACTTC.

The J gene is TRBJ2-4, the V gene TRBV20-1; D tentatively reads TRBD1 or TRBD2 (5 bases each). The CDR3 is 15 amino acids. CDR1 and CDR2 from the germline V gene are DFQATT and SNEGSKA (reference sequence). V shed 4 bases and J shed 6 bases, with 19 bases lying between them. CDR3 region: CSANPLTLGGNIQYF. For the CDR3, the DNA is TGCAGTGCTAACCCCCTCACCCTTGGGGGAAACATTCAGTACTTC.

This clonotype was seen at least ten times. Just one base apart from a much larger clone, this may be a read error. The gene calls are TRBV12-3 or TRBV12-4 and TRBJ2-7, with a possible D match to TRBD1 (6 bases). There are 11 residues in the CDR3. The V gene lost 4 bases and the J gene lost 6 bases, with 7 bases spanning the gap. As DNA, the CDR3 is TGTGCCAGCAGTTCCAGGGGCGAGCAGTACTTC. Its protein product is CASSSRGEQYF.

This clonotype was counted only a few times. The genes are TRBV7-2 and TRBJ1-2; 8 positions agree with TRBD1. Trimming took 5 bases from V and 5 from J; bases not matched to a gene: 16. Per germline, CDR1 SGHTA and CDR2 FQGNSA. The CDR3 is made up of 17 amino acids. The DNA of the CDR3 is TGTGCCAGCAGCCACGTCGAATGGAGACAGGGGATATATGGCTACACCTTC. It translates to CASSHVEWRQGIYGYTF.

This clonotype appeared a few times. This sequence joins TRBV20-1 and TRBJ2-7, with TRBD2 identical over 7 bases. Germline CDR1 reads DFQATT; CDR2 reads SNEGSKA (reference sequence). The V and J ends lost 2 bases and 12 bases, in that order; junction bases with no gene match: 7. This CDR3 is 11 amino acids long. In DNA, the CDR3 is TGCAGTGCTAGAAGCGGGACGGAGGGGTACTTC. This gives the protein CSARSGTEGYF.

The J gene is TRBJ2-1, the V gene TRBV18, with D maybe TRBD1 (6 bases). Germline CDR1 and CDR2: KGHSH and LQKENI. The CDR3 is 13 amino acids. V gave up 6 bases and J gave up 5 bases, with 11 bases separating them. The CDR3 coding sequence is TGTGCCAGCTCGAGGAACAGGGACAATGAGCAGTTCTTC. It specifies CASSRNRDNEQFF.

The chain uses TRBV27 and TRBJ2-1, with TRBD1 matching over 8 bases. V lost 6 bases and J lost 6; bases outside the gene matches: 4. The germline gives CDR1 MNHEY, CDR2 SMNVEV (reference sequence). CDR3 size: 13 residues. CDR3 sequence: CASRDRVFNEQFF. The DNA of the CDR3 is TGTGCCAGCAGGGACAGGGTTTTCAATGAGCAGTTCTTC.

Here the CDR3 DNA reads TGTGCCAGCAGCTCTCCCCGATCCGGCCGGCGCTATGGCTACACCTTC. The encoded protein is CASSSPRSGRRYGYTF. The J gene is TRBJ1-2, the V gene TRBV9; D remains ambiguous. V lost 4 bases, J lost 4 bases, and 20 bases lay in between. CDR3 length: 16 residues. Germline CDR1 is SGDLS and CDR2 is YYNGEE.

The rearrangement joins TRBV28 to TRBJ1-2, with D maybe TRBD1 (6 bases). Trimming took off 2 bases at V and 5 bases at J, with 18 bases between the two ends. Per the germline V gene, CDR1 is MDHEN and CDR2 is SYDVKM. This CDR3 has 16 residues. The DNA of the CDR3 is TGTGCCAGCAGTTTAGGCTCAGGGGCAGGAGGGTATGGCTACACCTTC. Its translation: CASSLGSGAGGYGYTF.

This sequence joins TRBV12-3 or TRBV12-4 and TRBJ2-7; 8 bases are shared with TRBD2. Trimming at V came to 7 bases and at J to 6 bases, leaving 8 bases not matched to a gene. The CDR3 spans 13 residues. The CDR3 loop reads CASTHGGGLEQYF. The CDR3 DNA is TGTGCCAGCACCCACGGGGGGGGACTCGAGCAGTACTTC.

About this clonotype: At one end, the junction sequence differs from germline, possibly due to a read error. The rearrangement links TRBV7-7 to TRBJ2-3, with 7 bases fitting TRBD2. This CDR3 region has 13 residues. Germline V CDR1 and CDR2: SSHAT, FNYEAQ (reference sequence). The CDR3 DNA sequence: TGTGCTAGCAGCTATACTAGCGTTGATACGCAGTATTTT. Encoded protein: CASSYTSVDTQYF. Filled out from reference TRBV7-7 and TRBJ2-3, the complete variable domain reads GAGVSQSPRYKVTKRGQDVTLRCDPISSHATLYWYQQALGQGPEFLTYFNYEAQPDKSGLPSDRFSAERPEGSISTLTIQRTEQRDSAMYRCASSYTSVDTQYFGPGTRLTVL.